The following is a T cell receptor (beta chain) sequence with its context. Its binding antigen is unknown. No clone much larger than this one lies a single base away; base qualities are absent. These data belong to a study of blood T cell repertoires in COVID-19 (dated by TCRdb to the early 2020s). At the level of the whole study: Samples from collaborators originated in the United States, Italy and Spain and spanned both the acute and convalescent phases of COVID-19. The sample metadata nearly always contained a de-identified subject ID, COVID-19 status, age in years and sex. A freely available public database, intended as a resource for researchers studying the immune response to SARS-CoV-2, is where the repertoires were released. Where available, HLA class I and class II types were obtained from metadata supplied by the sample provider rather than from assay-based typing. The samples were drawn from the first 160 participants of the ongoing ImmuneRACE study and from about 1,200 subjects provided by 6 global collaborators. The material from the prospective study consisted of cDNA or gDNA derived from T cells, B-cell-depleted T cells, or PBMCs. The dataset comprised deeply sampled blood TCRbeta repertoires from subjects exposed to, actively infected with, or recovered from COVID-19. The study at large found these results: The amount of clinical and demographic metadata varied by source and participant and was provided uncurated.

The collaborating institutions used their own protocols to collect whole blood in K2EDTA tubes. Collaborator samples were shipped for TCRbeta analysis as frozen whole blood, isolated PBMCs, or DNA extracted from either sample type. For CDR1 and CDR2, the germline V gene lists SGHTA and FQGNSA. V lost 3 bases and J lost 6 bases; the stretch between them is 11 bases long. Reading from cysteine to phenylalanine, the CDR3 counts 13 amino acids. Solely the CDR3 DNA is kept, with 39 bases framed from the first base. The immunoSEQ Assay, a bias-controlled multiplex PCR, was used to amplify TCRbeta CDR3 regions from genomic DNA. The published analysis was carried out like this. Nucleated cell counts per sample were estimated from amplification of reference gene primers within the assay. To quantify the absolute abundance of each unique TCRbeta CDR3 rearrangement, sequence reads were collapsed and filtered. For each sample, productive Simpson clonality was calculated by taking the square root of Simpson's diversity index across productive rearrangements. TCRdb retrieved this table from immuneACCESS and kept in-frame rearrangements only. Not all clones are present; in checked studies, unresolved V genes account for under half, and no reason is known for the remainder. From that table come the V and J calls and clone size; the DNA was used to work out D and trimming. This sample has around 94,000 clones in its table, and 80% of those were observed once. The ten most abundant clones make up roughly 20% of the sample.

This TCR was recovered from a human donor in a cohort sampled during active COVID-19. In this chain, TRBV7-2 is recombined with TRBJ1-1; the D segment cannot be called with confidence. The sequencing sample was made of peripheral blood. The DNA sequence is as follows: TGTGCCAGCAGCTTTGTGCGGGGATCTGAAGCTTTCTTT. The encoded protein is CASSFVRGSEAFF.